Following are 11 T cell receptor beta chains from one sample sequenced in a study of cytomegalovirus exposure and HLA in healthy donors. Primers for the PCR totalled 60 Vbeta and 13 Jbeta. The repertoire was sequenced with immunoSEQ multiplex PCR; TCRdb's copy has only in-frame clones and lacks some. Of 140,000 or so clones in the sample, over 80% were seen once. Input material: PBMCs. The receptors stem from a female donor in good health and CMV-seronegative.

This rearrangement joins TRBV27 to TRBJ2-3; 10 positions match TRBD2. CDR3 size: 15 residues. The ends lost 2 bases at V and 5 bases at J; junction bases unmatched: 4. Germline lookup yields CDR1 MNHEY and CDR2 SMNVEV (reference sequence). CDR3 protein: CASSLQLAGRDTQYF. The CDR3, as DNA: TGTGCCAGCAGTTTACAACTAGCGGGACGAGATACGCAGTATTTT.

V and J are TRBV5-6 and TRBJ2-5; D perhaps matches TRBD1 (6 bases). V lost 4 bases and J 6 bases, leaving 16 bases between the germline ends. CDR1 and CDR2 from the germline V gene are SGHDT and YYEEEE. The CDR3 has 14 residues. This chain's CDR3 is CASSPRTGSQTQYF. CDR3 bases: TGTGCCAGCAGCCCAAGAACAGGGAGTCAGACCCAGTACTTC.

This clone was seen more than once but under ten times. The chain links TRBV10-3 to TRBJ2-3; D is possibly TRBD2 (6 bases). CDR1 is ENHRY, CDR2 SYGVKD, per germline. V shed 4 bases and J shed 3 bases, with 17 bases lying between them. The CDR3 is made up of 16 amino acids. The CDR3 region is CAISVREDEGTDTQYF. CDR3 in DNA: TGTGCCATCAGTGTGAGGGAGGATGAAGGGACAGATACGCAGTATTTT.

The chain has TRBV29-1 and TRBJ2-1; 13 bases map to TRBD2. Germline V gene data show CDR1 as SQVTM and CDR2 as ANQGSEA. After removal of 3 bases from V and 7 bases from J, the junction contained 12 bases not matched to a gene. The CDR3 totals 17 residues. Here the CDR3 DNA reads TGCAGCGTTGAGTTCCCGGGACTAGCGGGATTGGCAAATGAGCAGTTCTTC. Translating it yields CSVEFPGLAGLANEQFF.

This chain joins TRBV2 and TRBJ1-4, with 9 nucleotides matching TRBD1. The length of the CDR3 is 17 residues. Unmatched junction bases numbered 12, after V lost 6 bases and J lost 4 bases. The germline gives CDR1 SNHLY, CDR2 FYNNEI. CDR3: CASSSITGGVGNEKLFF. CDR3 in DNA: TGTGCCAGCAGCTCCATTACAGGGGGCGTCGGTAATGAAAAACTGTTTTTT.

The chain uses TRBV28 and TRBJ2-7, with D perhaps TRBD1 (6 bases). CDR1 is MDHEN and CDR2 is SYDVKM in the germline V gene. V lost 5 bases to trimming and J lost 0 bases, with 17 bases between them. CDR3 length: 16 residues. The CDR3 is CASSTAQGFSSYEQYF. CDR3 coding DNA: TGTGCCAGCAGTACCGCCCAGGGGTTTAGCTCCTACGAGCAGTACTTC.

Regarding this clone: At one of its ends the junction is not consistent with the germline gene, which may arise from a read error. This chain connects TRBV29-1 to TRBJ1-2; TRBD1 might be the D (5 bases). Looked up from germline, CDR1 is SQVTM and CDR2 is ANQGSEA. The CDR3 totals 12 residues. This CDR3 reads CSAESGGYGYTF. The DNA of the CDR3 is TGCAGCGCTGAATCGGGGGGCTATGGCTACACCTTC.

The chain's CDR3 is CSAGQKNTEAFF. Here the CDR3 DNA reads TGCAGCGCCGGACAGAAGAACACTGAAGCTTTCTTT. The chain links TRBV29-1 to TRBJ1-1, with D tentatively TRBD1 (6 bases). CDR3 size: 12 residues. V lost 7 bases and J 1 base, leaving 10 bases between the germline ends. The germline gives CDR1 SQVTM, CDR2 ANQGSEA.

J is TRBJ2-7 and V is TRBV28; the match to TRBD1 covers 10 bases. CDR1 and CDR2 from the germline V gene are MDHEN and SYDVKM. This CDR3 region has 13 residues. Losses at the gene ends were 6 bases for V and 5 bases for J; bases not matched to a gene: 4. CDR3 sequence reads: CASSLTGGNEQYF. For the CDR3, the DNA is TGTGCCAGCAGCCTGACAGGGGGCAACGAGCAGTACTTC.

The chain has TRBV7-9 and TRBJ1-1, with TRBD1 identical over 9 bases. Germline V gene lookup returns CDR1 SEHNR and CDR2 FQNEAQ (reference sequence). This CDR3 is built from 15 residues. V shed 4 bases, J shed 1 base, and the junction held 4 bases outside the gene matches. The CDR3 region has the DNA TGTGCCAGCAGCTCAGGACAGGGGACGAACACTGAAGCTTTCTTT. Amino acid sequence: CASSSGQGTNTEAFF.

The CDR3 loop reads CASSSGRPYNEQFF. As DNA, the CDR3 is TGTGCCAGCAGTAGCGGGAGGCCCTACAATGAGCAGTTCTTC. The V and J genes are TRBV6-5 and TRBJ2-1; 9 nucleotides agree with TRBD2. CDR1 is MNHEY and CDR2 is SVGAGI in the germline V gene. CDR3 length: 14 amino acids. J was trimmed by 2 bases and V by 5 bases; bases with no gene match: 1.